The 24 T cell receptor beta chains below all came from one sample that was sequenced in a study of spatial heterogeneity in lung cancer. Regarding time point: sample taken at primary tumor resection. Whole RNA obtained from tumor, nontumor lung or frozen PBMC underwent sequencing without sorting. TCRdb called the 5' RACE reads again in MiXCR, with one record for every CDR3 protein. The table records 9,500 to 14,000 distinct CDR3 sequences, less than 4% of them present only once. Material: PBMCs, obtained at surgery. The receptors come from a female donor with early-stage non-small cell lung cancer.

There are many counts of this clonotype. As an off-target read in a library built for alpha chains, this beta chain has a frequency of little significance. The chain uses TRBV7-9 and TRBJ1-1; a weak D match, TRBD1 (6 bases). V was pared by 5 bases and J by 1 base, with 8 bases between. From germline, CDR1 is SEHNR and CDR2 FQNEAQ (reference sequence). The CDR3 is 13 residues long. CDR3 protein: CASSNRENTEAFF. The CDR3 DNA follows: TGTGCCAGCAGCAACAGGGAGAACACTGAAGCTTTCTTT.

This clonotype was observed at least ten times. This beta chain lies outside the target of a library built for alpha chains; its clone size means little. The chain has TRBV6-6 and TRBJ1-6; D might be TRBD1 (6 bases). CDR1 and CDR2 (germline): MNHNY, SVGAGI (reference sequence). The CDR3 consists of 15 residues. V lost 8 bases, J lost 8 bases, and 19 bases lay in between. The CDR3 sequence is CASSPAGQWDSPLHF. In DNA form, the CDR3 reads TGTGCCAGCTCGCCCGCGGGACAATGGGATTCACCCCTCCACTTT.

On this clonotype: Since the library was made to target alpha chains, this beta chain is a stray read and its abundance is not meaningful. The chain combines TRBV7-9 with TRBJ2-1; possible D gene TRBD2, 6 bases. Germline V gives CDR1 SEHNR, CDR2 FQNEAQ (reference sequence). V was clipped by 3 bases and J by 10 bases, with 16 bases between them. There are 14 residues in the CDR3. The CDR3 DNA is TGTGCCAGCAGCTTCGGAGGGAGGCTGGGGGAGCAGTTCTTC. Translated: CASSFGGRLGEQFF.

There are many counts of this clonotype. This beta chain is an off-target read within a library intended for alpha chains, so its frequency means little. V and J are TRBV2 and TRBJ2-7; the match to TRBD1 covers 10 bases. With V trimmed by 8 bases and J by 2 bases, 6 bases remained unmatched. Germline values: CDR1 SNHLY, CDR2 FYNNEI. The CDR3 extends over 14 amino acids. The CDR3 coding sequence is TGTGCCAGCGGAGCCGGGACAGGGGCCTACGAGCAGTACTTC. It yields the protein CASGAGTGAYEQYF.

Many counts were recorded for this clonotype. Little can be read into the size of this beta chain, an off-target read in a library designed for alpha chains. This chain connects TRBV7-6 to TRBJ2-1; TRBD2 matches 15 bases. CDR1 and CDR2 from the germline V gene are SGHVS and FNYEAQ. This CDR3 comprises 20 residues. Trimming took 5 bases from V and 8 from J; bases not matched to a gene: 19. CDR3 protein: CASSIVGTSGRKRVGDEQFF. CDR3 DNA sequence: TGTGCCAGCAGCATAGTCGGGACTAGCGGGAGGAAAAGGGTGGGTGATGAGCAGTTCTTC.

The table lists this clonotype with many counts. This beta chain turned up in a library designed for alpha chains; as an off-target read, its abundance says little. This rearrangement joins TRBV5-6 to TRBJ2-5; D possibly corresponds to TRBD2 (6 bases). The germline V gene encodes CDR1 SGHDT and CDR2 YYEEEE. This CDR3 has 17 amino acids. The ends were cut back, 0 bases at V and 3 bases at J, with 18 bases in the middle. CDR3 bases: TGTGCCAGCAGCTTGGCCTACTCGACGGGGGAAGAAGAGACCCAGTACTTC. Translation: CASSLAYSTGEEETQYF.

This clonotype was picked up many times. This beta chain came through as a stray read in a library set up for alpha chains, and its size says little. The rearrangement joins TRBV12-3 or TRBV12-4 to TRBJ2-2, with TRBD2 as a possible D gene (5 bases). The ends were cut back, 7 bases at V and 7 bases at J, with 13 bases in the middle. The CDR3 covers 13 residues. The CDR3 sequence is CASMRVPYGELFF. In nucleotides, the CDR3 is TGTGCCAGCATGCGGGTGCCCTACGGGGAGCTGTTTTTT.

This clonotype was counted at least ten times. With the library built for alpha chains, this beta chain is off target and its frequency is not meaningful. V usage is TRBV7-2 and J usage is TRBJ2-3; 8 bases are a match to TRBD2. The ends lost 2 bases at V and 0 bases at J; junction bases unmatched: 13. Germline V CDR1 and CDR2: SGHTA, FQGNSA. The CDR3 runs 19 residues. The CDR3 sequence is CASSLIQGSGGASTDTQYF. For the CDR3, the DNA is TGTGCCAGCAGCTTAATACAGGGCAGCGGGGGAGCTAGCACAGATACGCAGTATTTT.

This clonotype was seen ten or more times. This beta chain is an unintended read in a library built for alpha chains; its size means little. The gene calls are TRBV27 and TRBJ1-4; the match to TRBD1 covers 8 bases. Germline V gene data show CDR1 as MNHEY and CDR2 as SMNVEV (reference sequence). After removal of 5 bases from V and 0 bases from J, the junction contained 8 bases not matched to a gene. The CDR3 has 17 residues. In nucleotides, the CDR3 is TGTGCCAGCAGTGCTTACAGGGGGTCCGCAACTAATGAAAAACTGTTTTTT. Translation gives CASSAYRGSATNEKLFF.

This clonotype showed up many times. One junction end does not reproduce the germline sequence, and a read error may be involved. This beta chain turned up in a library designed for alpha chains; as an off-target read, its abundance says little. The chain couples TRBV11-2 to TRBJ1-5; the D is unclear. The CDR3 contains 15 residues. Looked up from germline, CDR1 is SGHAT and CDR2 is FQNNGV. In DNA, the CDR3 is TGTGCCAGCAGCCTAGACAACCTTAGCAATCAGCCCCAGCATTTT. This gives the protein CASSLDNLSNQPQHF.

This clonotype was seen many times. Because this beta chain is a stray read in a library intended to capture alpha chains, its abundance should not be given much weight. V usage is TRBV28 and J usage is TRBJ1-6, with D perhaps TRBD1 (6 bases). The CDR3 runs to 13 residues. Trimming shortened V by 6 bases and J by 10 bases, and 13 bases separated the two germline ends. Germline V gene data show CDR1 as MDHEN and CDR2 as SYDVKM. This CDR3 is CASSQLRGSPLHF. The CDR3 nucleotides read TGTGCCAGCAGCCAGCTGAGGGGGTCACCCCTCCACTTT.

This clonotype occurred many times. This beta chain is a stray sequence in a library constructed for alpha chains; its clone size is not meaningful. CDR3 sequence: CASTPPGGRARDTQYF. DNA for the CDR3: TGTGCCAGTACCCCCCCTGGGGGGAGGGCCAGAGATACGCAGTATTTT. The chain uses TRBV19 and TRBJ2-3, with TRBD2 matching 7 bases. Germline-derived CDR1 and CDR2 are LNHDA and SQIVND (reference sequence). The ends lost 7 bases at V and 5 bases at J; junction bases unmatched: 15. The CDR3 covers 16 residues.

This clonotype was recorded at least ten times. Little can be read into the size of this beta chain, an off-target read in a library designed for alpha chains. The chain joins TRBV12-3 or TRBV12-4 to TRBJ2-3; 10 nucleotides align to TRBD2. Trimming removed 0 bases from V and 1 base from J; junction bases left unmatched: 10. The CDR3 is 19 residues long. CDR3 amino acids: CASSLALSGGAPGTDTQYF. Written as DNA, the CDR3 is TGTGCCAGCAGTTTAGCGCTGAGCGGGGGGGCTCCTGGCACAGATACGCAGTATTTT.

The sample holds a few counts of this clonotype. This beta chain is a stray read from a library made for alpha chains; its abundance is not meaningful. This chain links TRBV12-3 or TRBV12-4 with TRBJ1-2; the D gene is possibly TRBD1 (6 bases). Trimming took 3 bases from V and 5 from J, leaving 16 bases between them. The CDR3 length is 15 residues. This chain's CDR3 is CASSFGTGLQYGYTF. CDR3 nucleotide sequence: TGTGCCAGCAGTTTCGGAACAGGGCTCCAATATGGCTACACCTTC.

Details on this clonotype: This beta chain is an unintended read in a library built for alpha chains; its size means little. The chain joins TRBV7-8 to TRBJ2-2; weak D call: TRBD2 (5 bases). The length of the CDR3 is 17 residues. Germline V gene data show CDR1 as SGHVS and CDR2 as FQNEAQ. Trimming took 5 bases from V and 2 from J, leaving 18 bases between them. The chain's CDR3 is CASSHRGGVSNTGELFF. In DNA form, the CDR3 reads TGTGCCAGCAGCCACCGGGGTGGAGTGAGCAACACCGGGGAGCTGTTTTTT.

Many counts were recorded for this clonotype. A library prepared for alpha chains yielded this beta chain as an off-target read; its size is of little meaning. The chain couples TRBV7-9 to TRBJ2-5; D gene ambiguous. This CDR3 region has 17 residues. CDR1 and CDR2 from the germline V gene are SEHNR and FQNEAQ (reference sequence). V lost 1 base and J 3 bases, leaving 18 bases between the germline ends. CDR3 DNA sequence: TGTGCCAGCAGCTTAGACTTAAGTGAGCGCCAAGAAGAGACCCAGTACTTC. This encodes CASSLDLSERQEETQYF.

This clonotype was counted many times. A library made for alpha chains picked up this beta chain off target, so its size means little. V and J are TRBV14 and TRBJ2-5; TRBD2 matches 7 bases. CDR3 length: 13 amino acids. The germline V gene encodes CDR1 SGHDN and CDR2 FVKESK. The junction had 3 bases not matched to a gene; V was cut back by 3 bases and J by 5 bases. The CDR3 sequence: CASSQGGFETQYF. The CDR3 region has the DNA TGTGCCAGCAGCCAGGGGGGGTTCGAGACCCAGTACTTC.

This clonotype has a handful of counts. The size of this beta chain means little, since it is a stray read in a library made for alpha chains. The chain uses TRBV7-2 and TRBJ2-5, with 9 bases that match TRBD2. V shed 1 base and J 4 bases; nucleotides not matched to a gene: 4. The germline V gene has CDR1 SGHTA and CDR2 FQGNSA. The CDR3 runs 15 residues. In nucleotides, the CDR3 is TGTGCCAGCAGCTTAGGCGGGGGGGCCGGAGAGACCCAGTACTTC. Translation: CASSLGGGAGETQYF.

This clonotype counts as medium-sized. This beta chain is a stray read from a library made for alpha chains; its abundance is not meaningful. The rearrangement joins TRBV9 to TRBJ2-4, with D possibly TRBD2 on 6 matching bases. The germline V and J ends were trimmed by 4 bases and 7 bases, with 21 bases remaining between them. This CDR3 spans 16 amino acids. Germline CDR1 and CDR2: SGDLS and YYNGEE. The CDR3 region is CASSTQDGGNVNIQYF. The CDR3 bases are TGTGCCAGCAGCACTCAGGACGGCGGGAACGTGAACATTCAGTACTTC.

This clonotype has a count of ten or more. Within a library made for alpha chains, this beta chain is off target, and its count is uninformative. The rearrangement uses TRBV20-1 and TRBJ1-1; no clear D. The CDR3 extends over 15 amino acids. Looked up from germline, CDR1 is DFQATT and CDR2 is SNEGSKA (reference sequence). Trimming cost V 8 bases and J 1 base, with 20 bases left between them. Here the CDR3 reads CSTSLRPGSNTEAFF. The CDR3 nucleotides are TGCAGTACTTCCCTCCGACCCGGATCGAACACTGAAGCTTTCTTT.

This clonotype was recorded at least ten times. Within a library made for alpha chains, this beta chain is off target, and its count is uninformative. The V gene is TRBV20-1, the J gene TRBJ2-3; 9 bases match TRBD2. This CDR3 region has 14 residues. With V trimmed by 4 bases and J by 2 bases, 4 bases remained unmatched. In germline, CDR1 is DFQATT, CDR2 SNEGSKA (reference sequence). The CDR3, as DNA: TGCAGTGCTAAGGGGACTAGCTTCACAGATACGCAGTATTTT. It encodes CSAKGTSFTDTQYF.

This clonotype was picked up many times. Found in a library prepared for alpha chains, this beta chain is an off-target read, and its abundance has little meaning. This chain connects TRBV20-1 to TRBJ2-5; 10 bases align to TRBD2. The length of the CDR3 is 15 residues. V was clipped by 0 bases and J by 5 bases; unmatched bases: 6. Germline assignment: CDR1 DFQATT and CDR2 SNEGSKA (reference sequence). CDR3: CSARDPAGGLETQYF. CDR3 bases: TGCAGTGCTAGAGATCCAGCGGGGGGGCTCGAGACCCAGTACTTC.

With respect to this clonotype: This beta chain is an off-target read within a library intended for alpha chains, so its frequency means little. The chain's CDR3 is CASRGGSTDTQYF. For the CDR3, the DNA is TGTGCCAGCAGGGGGGGGAGCACAGATACGCAGTATTTT. The V gene is TRBV6-5, the J gene TRBJ2-3, with TRBD2 identical over 7 bases. CDR1 is MNHEY and CDR2 is SVGAGI in the germline V gene. The CDR3 runs 13 residues. V shed 6 bases and J 0 bases; nucleotides not matched to a gene: 0.

There are many counts of this clonotype. Within a library made for alpha chains, this beta chain is off target, and its count is uninformative. The chain couples TRBV6-1 to TRBJ2-1, with unresolved D. This CDR3 has 8 amino acids. CDR1 and CDR2 from the germline V gene are MNHNS and SASEGT. V dropped 7 bases and J dropped 8 bases, with 0 bases sitting between them. CDR3 in DNA: TGTGCCAGCAATGAGCAGTTCTTC. Translation gives CASNEQFF.